A single sample is the source of the 6 T cell receptor beta chains below, sequenced in a study of cytomegalovirus exposure and HLA in healthy donors. The PCR contained 60 Vbeta and 13 Jbeta primers. Method: immunoSEQ multiplex PCR; TCRdb's copy keeps in-frame clones and lacks some. The data contain 130,000 to 150,000 clones, roughly 79% of them singletons. The sample taken for sequencing was PBMCs. The origin of the receptors is a man between 18 and 29 years old in good health and CMV-seronegative.

This chain uses TRBV2 with TRBJ2-3, with a possible D match to TRBD2 (7 bases). Germline V CDR1 and CDR2: SNHLY, FYNNEI. The CDR3 covers 18 residues. V lost 6 bases and J 0 bases, leaving 22 bases between the germline ends. The CDR3 DNA reads as TGTGCCAGCAGCTCACAGGGAGGGGCGGGGCATAGCACAGATACGCAGTATTTT. It specifies CASSSQGGAGHSTDTQYF.

In its sample, this clone was seen once. V and J are TRBV30 and TRBJ1-6, with D possibly matching TRBD1 (5 bases). The CDR3 totals 15 residues. Trimming left V 0 bases short and J 3 bases short, with 9 bases between. The germline gives CDR1 GTSNPN, CDR2 SVGIG (reference sequence). The CDR3 loop is CAWSVARDYNSPLHF. In DNA, the CDR3 is TGTGCCTGGAGTGTTGCCAGGGACTATAATTCACCCCTCCACTTT.

The gene calls are TRBV6-6 and TRBJ1-2; D remains ambiguous. CDR1 is MNHNY, CDR2 SVGAGI, per germline (reference sequence). V was clipped by 6 bases and J by 0 bases, with 11 bases between them. The CDR3 is made up of 14 amino acids. This CDR3 reads CASRNAGTNYGYTF. The CDR3 DNA reads as TGTGCCAGCAGGAACGCCGGGACTAACTATGGCTACACCTTC.

This chain joins TRBV15 and TRBJ2-7, with TRBD1 as a possible D gene (6 bases). The CDR3 is 16 residues long. V lost 3 bases to trimming and J lost 6 bases, with 21 bases between them. CDR1 and CDR2 (germline): LNHNV, YYDKDF (reference sequence). The CDR3 spells CATSSTGLGQRGEQYF. The CDR3 region has the DNA TGTGCCACCAGCAGTACAGGGCTCGGGCAACGGGGCGAGCAGTACTTC. The full variable domain, in which reference TRBV15 and TRBJ2-7 provide the parts outside the CDR3, is DAMVIQNPRYQVTQFGKPVTLSCSQTLNHNVMYWYQQKSSQAPKLLFHYYDKDFNNEADTPDNFQSRRPNTSFCFLDIRSPGLGDTAMYLCATSSTGLGQRGEQYFGPGTRLTVT.

This rearrangement joins TRBV4-1 to TRBJ2-2; TRBD2 matches 7 bases. V lost 1 base and J lost 5; bases outside the gene matches: 7. Germline V lookup: CDR1 MGHRA, CDR2 YSYEKL. This CDR3 is 16 amino acids long. In DNA form, the CDR3 reads TGCGCCAGCAGCCAAGGGGAGGGACTCGGAACCGGGGAGCTGTTTTTT. Amino acid sequence: CASSQGEGLGTGELFF.

The CDR3 DNA reads as TGTGCCACCAGCAGAGAGGGCAGTCACTATGGCTACACCTTC. Residues: CATSREGSHYGYTF. The chain links TRBV15 to TRBJ1-2; D unresolved. CDR3 length: 14 amino acids. With 0 bases removed from V and 3 bases from J, the gap between germline ends came to 8 bases. Germline V lookup: CDR1 LNHNV, CDR2 YYDKDF (reference sequence).